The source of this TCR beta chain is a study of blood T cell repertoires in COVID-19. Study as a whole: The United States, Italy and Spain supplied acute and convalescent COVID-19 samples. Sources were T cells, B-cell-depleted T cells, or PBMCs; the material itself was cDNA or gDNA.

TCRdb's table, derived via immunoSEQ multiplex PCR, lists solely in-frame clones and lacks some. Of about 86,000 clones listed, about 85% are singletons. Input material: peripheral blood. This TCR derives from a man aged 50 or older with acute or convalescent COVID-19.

The CDR3 DNA reads as TGTGCCAGCAGCGTAGTGGAACTAGCGGGAGCTGAGCAGTTCTTC. Amino acid sequence: CASSVVELAGAEQFF. The rearrangement uses TRBV9 and TRBJ2-1, with 11 bases that match TRBD2. V lost 0 bases to trimming and J lost 9 bases; unmatched junction nucleotides: 5. CDR1 SGDLS and CDR2 YYNGEE come from the germline V gene. The CDR3 has 15 residues.